One sample yielded the 29 T cell receptor beta chains listed below, sequenced in a study of neurological immune-mediated disorders. TCRdb used MiXCR to reprocess the 5' RACE reads, holding one entry per CDR3 protein. Altogether some 70,000 distinct CDR3 sequences are present, 3% to 4% being singletons, with the ten largest covering roughly 3.7%. Sequencing used PBMCs. The origin of the receptors is a man aged 35 to 55 with multiple sclerosis.

About this clonotype: A much larger clone differs from this one at a single base, so this may be a read error. The rearrangement uses TRBV20-1 and TRBJ2-7, with 10 bases identical to TRBD1. This CDR3 is built from 13 residues. In germline, CDR1 is DFQATT, CDR2 SNEGSKA (reference sequence). Unmatched junction bases numbered 6, after V lost 7 bases and J lost 3 bases. For the CDR3, the DNA is TGCAGTGTTCGCCGGGACAGGGGCTACGAGCAGTACTTC. Translated, it gives CSVRRDRGYEQYF.

This clonotype showed up many times. This chain uses TRBV20-1 with TRBJ2-3, with D unresolved. Germline V lookup: CDR1 DFQATT, CDR2 SNEGSKA (reference sequence). The CDR3 has 12 residues. Between the trimmed V and J ends, which lost 3 bases and 7 bases, there was a span of 11 bases. The CDR3 DNA follows: TGCAGTGCTAGCGGTCGGCGGAATACGCAGTATTTT. It specifies CSASGRRNTQYF.

This clonotype was picked up many times. The rearrangement uses TRBV5-6 and TRBJ2-4, with 7 bases identical to TRBD1. Germline assignment: CDR1 SGHDT and CDR2 YYEEEE. This CDR3 contains 17 residues. The V gene end was trimmed by 4 bases and the J gene end by 3 bases; junction bases not matched to a gene: 13. The CDR3 DNA reads as TGTGCCAGCAGCGGGCCGGCGACAGGGTCATTCAAAAACATTCAGTACTTC. As protein: CASSGPATGSFKNIQYF.

At least ten counts were recorded for this clonotype. The rearrangement uses TRBV7-8 and TRBJ2-5, with D maybe TRBD2 (7 bases). This CDR3 has 15 amino acids. Deletions cut 7 bases from V and 1 base from J, with 16 bases between. Germline assignment: CDR1 SGHVS and CDR2 FQNEAQ. The CDR3 DNA reads as TGTGCCAGCATCCCCACACGGGGGGCCCAAGAGACCCAGTACTTC. This translates into CASIPTRGAQETQYF.

This clonotype appeared many times. The chain joins TRBV20-1 to TRBJ2-1; 12 bases match TRBD2. V lost 3 bases, J lost 5 bases, and 11 bases stayed unmatched. Germline assignment: CDR1 DFQATT and CDR2 SNEGSKA (reference sequence). CDR3 size: 17 residues. CDR3 sequence: CSASELAGGRINNEQFF. The CDR3 DNA reads TGCAGTGCTAGCGAACTAGCGGGGGGTCGGATCAACAATGAGCAGTTCTTC.

This clonotype appeared once. The chain is built from TRBV10-3 and TRBJ2-5; D might be TRBD2 (6 bases). The CDR3 totals 13 residues. The V end lost 8 bases, the J end lost 3 bases, and 13 bases lay between the germline ends. The germline CDR1 and CDR2 sequences are ENHRY and SYGVKD. Here the CDR3 DNA reads TGTGCCATCGCCGGCGGGGCTGAAGAGACCCAGTACTTC. Translated, it gives CAIAGGAEETQYF.

This clonotype was observed at least ten times. The chain is built from TRBV10-3 and TRBJ2-7, with unresolved D. The CDR3 consists of 14 residues. Germline assignment: CDR1 ENHRY and CDR2 SYGVKD. Trimming stripped 6 bases from V and 5 bases from J, with 17 bases between. This CDR3 reads CAISLGKNGHEQYF. DNA of the CDR3: TGTGCCATCAGCCTTGGAAAAAACGGCCACGAGCAGTACTTC.

This clonotype appeared many times. V is TRBV12-3 or TRBV12-4 and J is TRBJ1-4; maybe TRBD1 (5 bases). CDR3 length: 15 residues. V lost 6 bases, J lost 12 bases, and 23 bases lay in between. For the CDR3, the DNA is TGTGCCAGCAGATCGGGGGGGACTGCAGGCGGAGAACTGTTTTTT. As protein: CASRSGGTAGGELFF.

This clonotype has at least ten counts. The V gene is TRBV3-1, the J gene TRBJ1-4, with D possibly matching TRBD1 (5 bases). Trimming took off 4 bases at V and 3 bases at J, with 12 bases between the two ends. From germline, CDR1 is LGHDT and CDR2 YNNKEL (reference sequence). This CDR3 has 15 amino acids. CDR3 sequence (DNA): TGTGCCAGCAGCCCCGAGAGGGGTCCTAATGAAAAACTGTTTTTT. It encodes CASSPERGPNEKLFF.

In its sample, this clonotype was seen many times. The chain combines TRBV29-1 with TRBJ2-1; no firm D call. The V gene lost 1 base and the J gene lost 7 bases, with 8 bases spanning the gap. The CDR3 length is 12 residues. Germline V lookup: CDR1 SQVTM, CDR2 ANQGSEA. The CDR3 loop is CSVEGLLNEQFF. The DNA for the CDR3 is TGCAGCGTTGAAGGACTGTTAAATGAGCAGTTCTTC.

This clonotype was counted ten times or more. The V call is TRBV3-1, the J call TRBJ2-1; D remains unclear. Trimming shortened V by 4 bases and J by 6 bases, and 4 bases separated the two germline ends. The CDR3 is made up of 11 amino acids. Looked up from germline, CDR1 is LGHDT and CDR2 is YNNKEL (reference sequence). The CDR3 coding sequence is TGTGCCAGCAGCCGTCTCAATGAGCAGTTCTTC. Translating gives CASSRLNEQFF.

This clonotype was seen repeatedly, ten times or more. V usage is TRBV27 and J usage is TRBJ2-4, with D maybe TRBD2 (5 bases). CDR3 size: 19 residues. Germline assignment: CDR1 MNHEY and CDR2 SMNVEV (reference sequence). Trimming pared 6 bases from V and 0 bases from J, leaving 24 bases between. The CDR3 region is CASSPTGWSGPLAKNIQYF. CDR3 DNA sequence: TGTGCCAGCAGCCCAACCGGGTGGAGCGGTCCATTAGCCAAAAACATTCAGTACTTC.

The table lists this clonotype with many counts. V and J are TRBV6-5 and TRBJ1-1; maybe TRBD1 (5 bases). V lost 6 bases and J 1 base, leaving 9 bases between the germline ends. Germline V gives CDR1 MNHEY, CDR2 SVGAGI. The CDR3 is 13 amino acids. The CDR3 loop is CASRTTGNTEAFF. CDR3 in DNA: TGTGCCAGCAGGACCACAGGGAACACTGAAGCTTTCTTT.

This clonotype occurred many times. The CDR3 nucleotides read TGCGCCAGCAGCATACGACAGGGGGCCCCAACCTGGGACACTGAAGCTTTCTTT. Translating gives CASSIRQGAPTWDTEAFF. The rearrangement links TRBV5-1 to TRBJ1-1; TRBD1 matches at 10 bases. V gave up 4 bases and J gave up 3 bases; unmatched junction bases: 15. Looked up from germline, CDR1 is SGHRS and CDR2 is YFSETQ. This CDR3 region has 18 residues.

This clonotype was detected a few times. The V gene is TRBV6-6, the J gene TRBJ1-1, with D unresolved. CDR3 length equals 12 residues. V was shortened by 1 base and J by 7 bases, with 7 bases between the two germline ends. Germline V gives CDR1 MNHNY, CDR2 SVGAGI (reference sequence). CDR3: CASSYWSGEAFF. The DNA of the CDR3 is TGTGCCAGCAGTTACTGGTCGGGTGAAGCTTTCTTT.

In its sample, this clonotype was seen a few times. A much larger clonotype is one base distant, so this may be a read error. The rearrangement uses TRBV4-2 and TRBJ1-1; D may be TRBD1 (5 bases). Trimming took 1 base from V and 6 from J, leaving 15 bases between them. Germline loops: CDR1 LGHNA, CDR2 YNFKEQ. The CDR3 is 15 residues long. The DNA of the CDR3 is TGTGCCAGCAGCCAAGTGGGAAAGGGGAGGGCTGAAGCTTTCTTT. Its protein is CASSQVGKGRAEAFF.

This clonotype was counted ten times or more. V is TRBV7-2 and J is TRBJ1-5; D is unresolved. Deletions cut 3 bases from V and 5 bases from J, with 14 bases between. CDR1 SGHTA and CDR2 FQGNSA come from the germline V gene. CDR3 length: 15 residues. The chain's CDR3 is CASSFSASSHQPQHF. The CDR3 DNA reads as TGTGCCAGCAGCTTCTCCGCTTCTTCCCATCAGCCCCAGCATTTT.

This clonotype has a count of ten or more. The J gene is TRBJ2-2, the V gene TRBV25-1; 7 bases agree with TRBD1. The germline gives CDR1 MGHDK, CDR2 SYGVNS. The J segment lost 6 bases and the V segment lost 4 bases, leaving 11 bases of the junction unmatched. The CDR3 length is 16 residues. CDR3 DNA: TGTGCCAGCAGTGCGTCGACAGGGATCAAACCCGGGGAGCTGTTTTTT. Its translation is CASSASTGIKPGELFF.

This clonotype was seen a handful of times. The genes are TRBV6-1 and TRBJ1-2, with no clear D. Germline CDR1 MNHNS, CDR2 SASEGT. There are 13 residues in the CDR3. V was trimmed by 6 bases and J by 4 bases, leaving 12 bases between them. CDR3 loop: CASRVDGPYGYTF. The CDR3 region has the DNA TGTGCCAGCAGGGTAGACGGCCCCTATGGCTACACCTTC.

This clonotype was seen repeatedly, ten times or more. V and J are TRBV7-6 and TRBJ2-5, with D possibly TRBD2 on 6 matching bases. The CDR3 spans 16 residues. Between the trimmed V and J ends, which lost 2 bases and 2 bases, there was a span of 15 bases. Germline loops: CDR1 SGHVS, CDR2 FNYEAQ. The CDR3 DNA is TGTGCCAGCAGCTTATTTAGCGGAGGGACGCAAGAGACCCAGTACTTC. The encoded protein is CASSLFSGGTQETQYF. Full variable domain (outside the CDR3, taken from reference TRBV7-6 and TRBJ2-5): GAGVSQSPRYKVTKRGQDVALRCDPISGHVSLYWYRQALGQGPEFLTYFNYEAQQDKSGLPNDRFSAERPEGSISTLTIQRTEQRDSAMYRCASSLFSGGTQETQYFGPGTRLLVL.

There are many counts of this clonotype. The chain employs TRBV27 and TRBJ1-6; D call uncertain. Between the trimmed V and J ends, which lost 3 bases and 10 bases, there was a span of 4 bases. CDR1 and CDR2 from the germline V gene are MNHEY and SMNVEV (reference sequence). CDR3 length: 11 amino acids. CDR3 protein: CASSFRSPLHF. CDR3 in DNA: TGTGCCAGCAGTTTCAGATCACCCCTCCACTTT.

This clonotype was counted ten times or more. The V call is TRBV4-1, the J call TRBJ1-2; unclear D gene. Trimming shortened V by 4 bases and J by 3 bases, and 6 bases separated the two germline ends. Germline CDR1 MGHRA, CDR2 YSYEKL. The CDR3 contains 12 residues. The CDR3 here is CASSRGDYGYTF. CDR3 bases: TGCGCCAGCAGCCGCGGTGACTATGGCTACACCTTC.

This clonotype was detected ten times or more. The genes are TRBV13 and TRBJ2-7; 12 bases are a match to TRBD2. The CDR3 totals 15 residues. Trimming took 5 bases from V and 3 from J; bases not matched to a gene: 5. Germline loops: CDR1 PRHDT, CDR2 FYEKMQ (reference sequence). CDR3 residues: CASSQRLAGDYEQYF. CDR3 sequence (DNA): TGTGCCAGCAGCCAAAGACTAGCGGGAGACTACGAGCAGTACTTC.

This clonotype was observed many times. The rearrangement links TRBV27 to TRBJ2-7; no firm D call. V lost 6 bases, J lost 7 bases, and 16 bases lay in between. The CDR3 is 13 amino acids. The V gene's germline CDR1 is MNHEY and CDR2 SMNVEV (reference sequence). The CDR3 reads CASRHPGRWEQYF. DNA of the CDR3: TGTGCCAGCAGACACCCAGGTCGGTGGGAGCAGTACTTC.

This clonotype came up many times. This chain connects TRBV20-1 to TRBJ2-1; 7 bases are shared with TRBD2. The CDR3 has 13 amino acids. Germline V gene data show CDR1 as DFQATT and CDR2 as SNEGSKA (reference sequence). Losses at the gene ends were 3 bases for V and 6 bases for J; bases not matched to a gene: 5. CDR3 in amino acids: CSASELASNEQFF. For the CDR3, the DNA is TGCAGTGCTAGCGAACTAGCGAGCAATGAGCAGTTCTTC.

This clonotype was observed at least ten times. The rearrangement uses TRBV20-1 and TRBJ1-2; D gene ambiguous. V lost 4 bases and J lost 4, with 13 bases in between. CDR1 is DFQATT and CDR2 is SNEGSKA in the germline V gene (reference sequence). This CDR3 comprises 13 residues. CDR3 amino acids: CSANTAVGYGYTF. The CDR3 coding sequence is TGCAGTGCTAACACAGCGGTAGGCTATGGCTACACCTTC.

This clonotype was found many times. The DNA of the CDR3 is TGTGCCAGCAGCTTAGGCCAGGGAGGGTTTGCTGAAGCTTTCTTT. Its translation is CASSLGQGGFAEAFF. This chain uses TRBV7-9 with TRBJ1-1, with D possibly TRBD1 on 5 matching bases. Trimming stripped 1 base from V and 6 bases from J, with 15 bases between. CDR1 and CDR2 from the germline V gene are SEHNR and FQNEAQ (reference sequence). This CDR3 has 15 amino acids.

This clonotype came up many times. The rearrangement joins TRBV24-1 to TRBJ2-1; 8 bases are a match to TRBD2. Germline V gene sequence: CDR1 KGHDR, CDR2 SFDVKD. The length of the CDR3 is 15 residues. J was trimmed by 7 bases and V by 3 bases; bases with no gene match: 7. For the CDR3, the DNA is TGTGCCACCAGTGATAGCGGGAGAATGCTAAATGAGCAGTTCTTC. Its translation: CATSDSGRMLNEQFF.

The table lists this clonotype with many counts. V gene TRBV20-1 combines with J gene TRBJ2-5; TRBD2 aligns across 13 bases. The CDR3 loop spans 15 amino acids. CDR1 DFQATT and CDR2 SNEGSKA come from the germline V gene (reference sequence). J lost 4 bases, V lost 6 bases, and 8 bases had no gene match. The chain's CDR3 is CSAQLAGGQGETQYF. For the CDR3, the DNA is TGCAGTGCCCAACTAGCGGGGGGGCAGGGAGAGACCCAGTACTTC.